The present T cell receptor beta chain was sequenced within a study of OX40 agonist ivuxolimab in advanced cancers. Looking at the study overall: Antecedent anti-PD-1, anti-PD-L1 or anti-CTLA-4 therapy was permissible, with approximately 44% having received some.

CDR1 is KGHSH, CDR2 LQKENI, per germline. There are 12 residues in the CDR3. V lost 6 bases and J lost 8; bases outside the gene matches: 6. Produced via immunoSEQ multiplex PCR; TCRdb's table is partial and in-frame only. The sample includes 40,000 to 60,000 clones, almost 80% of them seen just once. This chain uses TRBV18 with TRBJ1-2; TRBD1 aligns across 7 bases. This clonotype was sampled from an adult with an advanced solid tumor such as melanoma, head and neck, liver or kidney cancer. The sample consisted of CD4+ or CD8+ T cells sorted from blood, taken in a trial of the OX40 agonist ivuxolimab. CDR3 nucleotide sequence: TGTGCCAGCTCGCCCGAACAGGGGGGCTACACCTTC. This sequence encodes CASSPEQGGYTF.